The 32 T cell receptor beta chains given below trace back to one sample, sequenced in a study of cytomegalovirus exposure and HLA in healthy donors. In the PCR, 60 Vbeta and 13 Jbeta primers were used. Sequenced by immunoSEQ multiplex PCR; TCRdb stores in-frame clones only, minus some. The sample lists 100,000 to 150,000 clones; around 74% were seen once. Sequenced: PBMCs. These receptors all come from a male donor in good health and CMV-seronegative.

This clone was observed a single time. The CDR3 DNA reads as TGTGCCAGCGGGAGACACGAGGCTTTGGTAGAGACCCAGTACTTC. Its translation is CASGRHEALVETQYF. The J gene is TRBJ2-5, the V gene TRBV7-8; D possibly corresponds to TRBD2 (5 bases). CDR3 length: 15 amino acids. Trimming pared 8 bases from V and 4 bases from J, leaving 20 bases between. Germline CDR1 SGHVS, CDR2 FQNEAQ.

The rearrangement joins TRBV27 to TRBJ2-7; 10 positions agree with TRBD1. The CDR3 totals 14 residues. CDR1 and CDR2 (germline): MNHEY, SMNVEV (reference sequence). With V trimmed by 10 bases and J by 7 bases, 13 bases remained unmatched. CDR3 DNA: TGTGCCACCCGACCGGGACAGGGGTGGGGAGAGCAGTACTTC. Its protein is CATRPGQGWGEQYF.

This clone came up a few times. The CDR3 DNA reads as TGTGCCAGCAGTTTATTGACTAGCGGGGGGGATGAGCAGTTCTTC. Amino acids: CASSLLTSGGDEQFF. V and J are TRBV28 and TRBJ2-1, with 14 bases identical to TRBD2. The CDR3 length is 15 residues. Germline V gene data show CDR1 as MDHEN and CDR2 as SYDVKM. With V trimmed by 1 base and J by 8 bases, 1 base remained unmatched.

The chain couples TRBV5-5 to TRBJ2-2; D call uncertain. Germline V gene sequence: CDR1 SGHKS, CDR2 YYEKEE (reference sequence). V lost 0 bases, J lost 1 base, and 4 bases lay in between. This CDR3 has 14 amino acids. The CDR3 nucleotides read TGTGCCAGCAGCTTGGGACAGAACACCGGGGAGCTGTTTTTT. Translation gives CASSLGQNTGELFF.

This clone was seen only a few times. CDR3 sequence (DNA): TGTGCCTGGAGTTCGGACAGGGCCTTTGAGCAGTACTTC. Encoded protein: CAWSSDRAFEQYF. This chain connects TRBV30 to TRBJ2-7; 8 nucleotides match TRBD1. The CDR3 is 13 amino acids. Trimming removed 2 bases from V and 7 bases from J; junction bases left unmatched: 7. In germline, CDR1 is GTSNPN, CDR2 SVGIG (reference sequence).

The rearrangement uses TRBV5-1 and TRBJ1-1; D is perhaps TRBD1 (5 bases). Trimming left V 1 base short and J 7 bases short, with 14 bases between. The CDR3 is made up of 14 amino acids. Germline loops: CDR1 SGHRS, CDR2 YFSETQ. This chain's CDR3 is CASSLWQVGLEAFF. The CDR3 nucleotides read TGCGCCAGCAGCTTGTGGCAGGTGGGACTTGAAGCTTTCTTT.

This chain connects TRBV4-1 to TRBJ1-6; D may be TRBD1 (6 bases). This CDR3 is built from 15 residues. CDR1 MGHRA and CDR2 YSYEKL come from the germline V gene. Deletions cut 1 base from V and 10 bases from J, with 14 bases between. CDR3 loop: CASSQVPGVSSPLHF. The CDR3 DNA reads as TGCGCCAGCAGCCAAGTTCCAGGGGTCAGCTCACCCCTCCACTTT.

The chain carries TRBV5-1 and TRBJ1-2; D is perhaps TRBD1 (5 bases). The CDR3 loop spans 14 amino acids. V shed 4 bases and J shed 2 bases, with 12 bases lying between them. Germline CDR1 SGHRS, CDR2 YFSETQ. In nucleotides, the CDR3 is TGCGCCAGCAGCCCGGCAGCAGGGAACTATGGCTACACCTTC. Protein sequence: CASSPAAGNYGYTF.

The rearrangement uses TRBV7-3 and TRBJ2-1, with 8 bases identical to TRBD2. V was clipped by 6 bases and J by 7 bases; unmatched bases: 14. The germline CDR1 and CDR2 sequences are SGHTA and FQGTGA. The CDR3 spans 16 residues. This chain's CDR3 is CASSLGEAGGYNEQFF. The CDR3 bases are TGTGCCAGCAGTCTCGGAGAGGCGGGAGGCTATAATGAGCAGTTCTTC.

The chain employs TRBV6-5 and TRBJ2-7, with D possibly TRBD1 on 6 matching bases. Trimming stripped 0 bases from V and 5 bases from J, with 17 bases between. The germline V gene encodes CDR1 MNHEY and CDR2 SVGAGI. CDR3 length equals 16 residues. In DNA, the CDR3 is TGTGCCAGCAGTTACTCGATGGTCAGGGGAGAGGACGAGCAGTACTTC. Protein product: CASSYSMVRGEDEQYF.

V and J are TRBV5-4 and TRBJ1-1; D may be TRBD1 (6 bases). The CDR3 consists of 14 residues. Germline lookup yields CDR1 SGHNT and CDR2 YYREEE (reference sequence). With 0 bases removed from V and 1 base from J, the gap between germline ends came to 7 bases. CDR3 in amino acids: CASSLDRENTEAFF. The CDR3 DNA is TGTGCCAGCAGCTTGGACAGGGAGAACACTGAAGCTTTCTTT.

CDR3 in DNA: TGTGCCAGCAGTCCATACAGGGCGAACGAGCAGTACTTC. Its translation: CASSPYRANEQYF. V and J are TRBV14 and TRBJ2-7; D might be TRBD1 (6 bases). Trimming left V 6 bases short and J 5 bases short, with 14 bases between. Germline loops: CDR1 SGHDN, CDR2 FVKESK. The CDR3 is 13 amino acids.

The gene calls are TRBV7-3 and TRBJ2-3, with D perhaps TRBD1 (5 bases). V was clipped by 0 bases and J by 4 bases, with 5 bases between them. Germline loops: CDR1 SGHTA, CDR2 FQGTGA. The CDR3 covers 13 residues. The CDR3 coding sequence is TGTGCCAGCAGCTTAACCAGGGCAGATACGCAGTATTTT. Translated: CASSLTRADTQYF. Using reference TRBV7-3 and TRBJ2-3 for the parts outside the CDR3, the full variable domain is GAGVSQTPSNKVTEKGKYVELRCDPISGHTALYWYRQSLGQGPEFLIYFQGTGAADDSGLPNDRFFAVRPEGSVSTLKIQRTERGDSAVYLCASSLTRADTQYFGPGTRLTVL.

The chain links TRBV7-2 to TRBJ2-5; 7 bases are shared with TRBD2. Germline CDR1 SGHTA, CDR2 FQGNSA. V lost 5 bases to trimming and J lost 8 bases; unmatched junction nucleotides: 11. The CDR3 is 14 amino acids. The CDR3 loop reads CASSLGGLEGTQYF. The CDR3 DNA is TGTGCCAGCAGCCTGGGAGGGTTAGAGGGAACCCAGTACTTC.

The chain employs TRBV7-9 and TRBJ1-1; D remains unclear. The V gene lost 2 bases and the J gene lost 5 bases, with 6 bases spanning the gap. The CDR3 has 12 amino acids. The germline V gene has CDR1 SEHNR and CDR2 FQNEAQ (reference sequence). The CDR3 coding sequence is TGTGCCAGCAGCTTACGAGGGACTGAAGCTTTCTTT. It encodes CASSLRGTEAFF.

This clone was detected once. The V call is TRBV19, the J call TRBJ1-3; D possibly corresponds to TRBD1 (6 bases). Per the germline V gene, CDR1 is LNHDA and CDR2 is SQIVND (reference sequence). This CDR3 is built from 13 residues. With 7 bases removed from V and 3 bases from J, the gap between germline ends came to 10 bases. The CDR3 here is CASNAGVGNTIYF. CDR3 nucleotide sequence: TGTGCCAGTAATGCAGGGGTTGGAAACACCATATATTTT.

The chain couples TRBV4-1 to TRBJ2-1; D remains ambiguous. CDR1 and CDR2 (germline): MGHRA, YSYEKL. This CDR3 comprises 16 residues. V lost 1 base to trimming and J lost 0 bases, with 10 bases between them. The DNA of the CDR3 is TGCGCCAGCAGCCAAGTTGCTCTTAGCTCCTACAATGAGCAGTTCTTC. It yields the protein CASSQVALSSYNEQFF.

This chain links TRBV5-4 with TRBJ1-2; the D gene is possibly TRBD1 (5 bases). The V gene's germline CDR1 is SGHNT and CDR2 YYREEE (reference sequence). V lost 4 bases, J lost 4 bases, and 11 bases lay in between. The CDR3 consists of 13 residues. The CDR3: CASSGDSLYGYTF. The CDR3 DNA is TGTGCCAGCAGCGGCGACAGTCTCTATGGCTACACCTTC. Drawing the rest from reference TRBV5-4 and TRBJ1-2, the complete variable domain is ETGVTQSPTHLIKTRGQQVTLRCSSQSGHNTVSWYQQALGQGPQFIFQYYREEENGRGNFPPRFSGLQFPNYSSELNVNALELDDSALYLCASSGDSLYGYTFGSGTRLTVV.

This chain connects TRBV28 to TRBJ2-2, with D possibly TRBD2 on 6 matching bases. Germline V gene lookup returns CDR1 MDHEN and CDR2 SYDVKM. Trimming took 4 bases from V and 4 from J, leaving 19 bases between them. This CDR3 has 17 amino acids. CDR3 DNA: TGTGCCAGCAGTTCTAAACTGCGGGGTGGGCCCACCGGGGAGCTGTTTTTT. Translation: CASSSKLRGGPTGELFF.

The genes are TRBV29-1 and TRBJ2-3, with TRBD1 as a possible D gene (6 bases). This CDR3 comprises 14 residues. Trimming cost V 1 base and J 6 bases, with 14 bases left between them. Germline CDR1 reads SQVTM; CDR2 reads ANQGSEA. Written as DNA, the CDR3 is TGCAGCGTTGAAGCAAATTGGGGGCTCGATACGCAGTATTTT. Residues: CSVEANWGLDTQYF.

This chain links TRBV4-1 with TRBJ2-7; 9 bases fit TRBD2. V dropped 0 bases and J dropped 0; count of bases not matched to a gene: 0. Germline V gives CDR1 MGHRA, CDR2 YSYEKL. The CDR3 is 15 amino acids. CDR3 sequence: CASSQDSGSSYEQYF. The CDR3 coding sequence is TGCGCCAGCAGCCAAGATAGCGGGAGCTCCTACGAGCAGTACTTC.

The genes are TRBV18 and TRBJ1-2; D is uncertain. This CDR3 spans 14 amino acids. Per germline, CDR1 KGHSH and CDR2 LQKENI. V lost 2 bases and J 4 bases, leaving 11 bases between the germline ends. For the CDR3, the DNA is TGTGCCAGCTCACCAAGCGGCGGACTCTATGGCTACACCTTC. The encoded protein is CASSPSGGLYGYTF. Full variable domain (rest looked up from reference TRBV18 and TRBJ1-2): NAGVMQNPRHLVRRRGQEARLRCSPMKGHSHVYWYRQLPEEGLKFMVYLQKENIIDESGMPKERFSAEFPKEGPSILRIQQVVRGDSAAYFCASSPSGGLYGYTFGSGTRLTVV.

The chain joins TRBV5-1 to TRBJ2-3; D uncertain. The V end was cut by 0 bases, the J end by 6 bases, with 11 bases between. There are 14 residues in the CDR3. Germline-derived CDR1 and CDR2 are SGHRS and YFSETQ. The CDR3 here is CASSLEQPEDTQYF. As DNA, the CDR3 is TGCGCCAGCAGCTTGGAACAGCCCGAGGATACGCAGTATTTT. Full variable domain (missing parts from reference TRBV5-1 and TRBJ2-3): KAGVTQTPRYLIKTRGQQVTLSCSPISGHRSVSWYQQTPGQGLQFLFEYFSETQRNKGNFPGRFSGRQFSNSRSEMNVSTLELGDSALYLCASSLEQPEDTQYFGPGTRLTVL.

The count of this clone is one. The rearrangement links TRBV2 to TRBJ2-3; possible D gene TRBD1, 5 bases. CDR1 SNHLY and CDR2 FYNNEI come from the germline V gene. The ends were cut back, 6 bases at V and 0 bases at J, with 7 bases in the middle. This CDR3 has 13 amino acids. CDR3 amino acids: CASRGRSTDTQYF. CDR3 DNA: TGTGCCAGCAGGGGGCGAAGCACAGATACGCAGTATTTT.

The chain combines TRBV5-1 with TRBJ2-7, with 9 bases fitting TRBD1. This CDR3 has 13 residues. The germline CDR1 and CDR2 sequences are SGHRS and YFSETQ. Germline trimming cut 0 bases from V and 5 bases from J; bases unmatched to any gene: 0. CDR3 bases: TGCGCCAGCAGCTTGGGACAGGGGGACGAGCAGTACTTC. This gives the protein CASSLGQGDEQYF.

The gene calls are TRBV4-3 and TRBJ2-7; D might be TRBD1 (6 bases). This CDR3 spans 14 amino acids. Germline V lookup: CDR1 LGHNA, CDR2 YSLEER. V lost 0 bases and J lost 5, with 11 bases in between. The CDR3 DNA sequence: TGCGCCAGCAGCCAAGAATCCAGGGGACACGAGCAGTACTTC. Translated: CASSQESRGHEQYF.

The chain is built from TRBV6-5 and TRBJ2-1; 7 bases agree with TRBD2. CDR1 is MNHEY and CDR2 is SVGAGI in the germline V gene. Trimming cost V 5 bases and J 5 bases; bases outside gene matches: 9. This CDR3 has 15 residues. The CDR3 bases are TGTGCCAGCAGTCCAAGCGGGGAACCCCACAATGAGCAGTTCTTC. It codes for CASSPSGEPHNEQFF.

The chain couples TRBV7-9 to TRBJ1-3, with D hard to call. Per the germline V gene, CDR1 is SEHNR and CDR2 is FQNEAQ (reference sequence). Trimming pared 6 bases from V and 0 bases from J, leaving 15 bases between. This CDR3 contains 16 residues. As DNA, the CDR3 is TGTGCCAGCAGGCCTAACAGTGCTCGCTCTGGAAACACCATATATTTT. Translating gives CASRPNSARSGNTIYF.

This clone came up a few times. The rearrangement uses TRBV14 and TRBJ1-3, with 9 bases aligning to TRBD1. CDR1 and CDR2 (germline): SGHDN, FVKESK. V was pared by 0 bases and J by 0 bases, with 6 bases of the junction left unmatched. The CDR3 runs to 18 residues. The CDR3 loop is CASSQEWTGVRSGNTIYF. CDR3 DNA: TGTGCCAGCAGCCAAGAGTGGACAGGGGTTCGCTCTGGAAACACCATATATTTT.

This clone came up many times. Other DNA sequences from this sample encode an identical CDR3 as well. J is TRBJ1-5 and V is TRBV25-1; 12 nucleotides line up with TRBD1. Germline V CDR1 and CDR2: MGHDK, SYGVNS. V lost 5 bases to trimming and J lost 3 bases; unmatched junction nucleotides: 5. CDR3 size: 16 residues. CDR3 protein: CASSPRDRGPNQPQHF. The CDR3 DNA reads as TGTGCCAGCAGTCCCCGGGACAGGGGGCCCAATCAGCCCCAGCATTTT.

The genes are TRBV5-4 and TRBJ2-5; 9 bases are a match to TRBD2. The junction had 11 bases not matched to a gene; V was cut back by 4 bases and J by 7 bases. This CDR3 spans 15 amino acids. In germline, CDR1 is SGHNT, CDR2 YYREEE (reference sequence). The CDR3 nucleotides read TGTGCCAGCAGCCGTCTTAGCGGGGGCCCTCCGACCCAGTACTTC. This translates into CASSRLSGGPPTQYF.

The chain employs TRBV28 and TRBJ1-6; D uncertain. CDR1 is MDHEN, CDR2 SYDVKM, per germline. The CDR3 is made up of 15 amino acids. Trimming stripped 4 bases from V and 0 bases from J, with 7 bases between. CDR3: CASSWESSYNSPLHF. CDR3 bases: TGTGCCAGCAGTTGGGAGAGCTCCTATAATTCACCCCTCCACTTT. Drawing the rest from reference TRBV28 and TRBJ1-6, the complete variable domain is DVKVTQSSRYLVKRTGEKVFLECVQDMDHENMFWYRQDPGLGLRLIYFSYDVKMKEKGDIPEGYSVSREKKERFSLILESASTNQTSMYLCASSWESSYNSPLHFGNGTRLTVT.